This TCR beta chain was sequenced during a study of cytomegalovirus exposure and HLA in healthy donors. Points from the study as a whole: It was reported that the classifier diagnosed cytomegalovirus status with high specificity and sensitivity in both the original and validation cohorts. In a later analysis, HLA-associated beta chains showed higher expansion and lower generation probabilities than comparable chains. Cytomegalovirus-associated TCR beta chains were listed, numbering roughly 150.

Amplification used 60 Vbeta primers and 13 Jbeta primers. Clones were sequenced by immunoSEQ multiplex PCR, and TCRdb holds only the in-frame ones, with some missing. The data contain over 150,000 clones, roughly 80% of them seen just once; the ten biggest clones take up approximately 1.4%. A single count supports this clone. Its antigen is unidentified. Germline V lookup: CDR1 MNHNS, CDR2 SASEGT. CDR3 size: 17 residues. Trimming shortened V by 1 base and J by 5 bases, and 18 bases separated the two germline ends. The rearrangement uses TRBV6-1 and TRBJ1-5, with a possible D match to TRBD1 (5 bases). The specimen sequenced was PBMCs. This TCR derives from a man younger than 35 in good health and CMV-seronegative. CDR3 loop: CASSEGQGRVLHQPQHF. In DNA form, the CDR3 reads TGTGCCAGCAGTGAAGGCCAGGGTAGGGTGCTACATCAGCCCCAGCATTTT.